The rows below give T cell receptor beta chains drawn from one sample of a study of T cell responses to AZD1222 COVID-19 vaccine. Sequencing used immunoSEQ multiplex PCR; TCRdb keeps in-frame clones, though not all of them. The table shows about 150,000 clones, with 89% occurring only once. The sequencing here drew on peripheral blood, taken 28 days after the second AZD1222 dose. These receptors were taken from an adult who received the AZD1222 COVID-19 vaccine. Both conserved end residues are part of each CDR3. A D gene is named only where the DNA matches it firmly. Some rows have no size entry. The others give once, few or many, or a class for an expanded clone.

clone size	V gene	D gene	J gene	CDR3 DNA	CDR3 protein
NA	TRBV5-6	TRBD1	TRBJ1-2	TGTGCCAGCAGCTTGCTACAGGGGGGTGGCTACACCTTC	CASSLLQGGGYTF
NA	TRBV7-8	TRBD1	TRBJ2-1	TGTGCCAGCAGCTTGCCCCGGGACAGGGCGGCTATCAATGAGCAGTTCTTC	CASSLPRDRAAINEQFF
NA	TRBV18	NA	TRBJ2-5	TGTGCCAGCTCACCGCCCCCTCGCCAAGAGACCCAGTACTTC	CASSPPPRQETQYF
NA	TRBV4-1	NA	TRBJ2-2	TGCGCCAGCAGCATGCAGGTTTTTAACGCCGGGGAGCTGTTTTTT	CASSMQVFNAGELFF
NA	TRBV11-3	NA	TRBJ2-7	TGTGCCAGCAACCCCCCCGGGGGCGGAGGGCAGTACTTC	CASNPPGGGGQYF
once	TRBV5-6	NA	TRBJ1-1	TGTGCCAGCAGCCTGACAGAAGGCACTGAAGCTTTCTTT	CASSLTEGTEAFF
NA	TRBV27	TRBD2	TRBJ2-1	TGTGCCAGCAGTTTCCGACTAGCGGGCTTGAATGAGCAGTTCTTC	CASSFRLAGLNEQFF
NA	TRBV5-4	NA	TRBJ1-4	TGTGCCAGCAGCTTCGGTTGGGGCAGGGCAACTAATGAAAAACTGTTTTTT	CASSFGWGRATNEKLFF
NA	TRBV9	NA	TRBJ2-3	TGTGCCAGCAGCGTAGGGGGAGGAGCTACCCTCACAGATACGCAGTATTTT	CASSVGGGATLTDTQYF
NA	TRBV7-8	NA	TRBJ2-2	TGTGCCAGCAGCCAAATACTTGGAGGGGAGCTGTTTTTT	CASSQILGGELFF
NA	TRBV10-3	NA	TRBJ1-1	TGTGCCACATTAAAAGGCGGGGGAAACACTGAAGCTTTCTTT	CATLKGGGNTEAFF
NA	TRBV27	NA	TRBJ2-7	TGTGCCAGCATCCGGGGTTATGAGCAGTACTTC	CASIRGYEQYF
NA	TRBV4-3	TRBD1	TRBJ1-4	TGCGCCAGCAGCCGGGGCGGGGGACAGGGTAATGAAAAACTGTTTTTT	CASSRGGGQGNEKLFF
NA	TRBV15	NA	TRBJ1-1	TGTGCCACCACCAATGCAATCTTT	CATTNAIF
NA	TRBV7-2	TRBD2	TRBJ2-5	TGTGCCAGCAGCTTAGCTGGGGCGGGAGTGGGCCCAGAGACCCAGTACTTC	CASSLAGAGVGPETQYF
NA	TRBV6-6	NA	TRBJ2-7	TGTGCCAGCAGCGTCAGGGGATCCTACGAGCAGTACTTC	CASSVRGSYEQYF
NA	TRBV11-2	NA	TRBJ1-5	TGTGCCAGCAGCTTAGACAGGGGTCAGCCCCAGCATTTT	CASSLDRGQPQHF
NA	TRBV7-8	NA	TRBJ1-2	TGTGCCAGCAGCTTAGTCCTGGGGGCCTATGGCTACACCTTC	CASSLVLGAYGYTF
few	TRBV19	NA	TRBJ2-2	TGTGCCAGTCAGAAAAGGGACGCCGCGAACACCGGGGAGCTGTTTTTT	CASQKRDAANTGELFF
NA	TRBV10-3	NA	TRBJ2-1	TGTGCCATCAGTGAACAGTACAATGAGCAGTTCTTC	CAISEQYNEQFF
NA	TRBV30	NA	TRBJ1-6	TGTGCCTGGAGTGTACCCAGGAGTAGCTCACCCCTCCACTTT	CAWSVPRSSSPLHF
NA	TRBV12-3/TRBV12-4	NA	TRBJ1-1	TGTGCCAGCAGCCAGGGTGGTGAAGCTTTCTTT	CASSQGGEAFF
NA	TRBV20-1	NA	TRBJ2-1	TGCAGTGCTAGTAGAGCTGGACCCGTTTTGAGCTCCTACAATGAGCAGTTCTTC	CSASRAGPVLSSYNEQFF
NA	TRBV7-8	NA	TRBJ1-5	TGTGCCAGCAGTCCCTCCGGGACATATAGCAATCAGCCCCAGCATTTT	CASSPSGTYSNQPQHF
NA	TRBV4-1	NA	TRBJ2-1	TGCGCCAGCAGCCAAGTTCTTCCTAGCGACGGCAATGAGCAGTTCTTC	CASSQVLPSDGNEQFF
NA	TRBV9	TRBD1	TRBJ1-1	TGTGCCAGCAGCCCCTACGCCGGGACAGGGTCAGACACTGAAGCTTTCTTT	CASSPYAGTGSDTEAFF
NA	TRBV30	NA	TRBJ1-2	TGTGCCTGGAAAGCCGGCGGGGCTGGCTACACCTTC	CAWKAGGAGYTF
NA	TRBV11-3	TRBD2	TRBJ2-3	TGTGCCAGCAGCTCTGGGACTAGCGGGGGGTCGACGCAGTATTTT	CASSSGTSGGSTQYF
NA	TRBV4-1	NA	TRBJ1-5	TGCGCCAGCAGGGATATTCGGACAAATCAGCCCCAGCATTTT	CASRDIRTNQPQHF
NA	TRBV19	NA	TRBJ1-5	TGTGCCAGTAGTATTGAGGGAAAGAATCAGCCCCAGCATTTT	CASSIEGKNQPQHF
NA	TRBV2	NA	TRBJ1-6	TGTGCCAGCAGTTCGAGGGGACTGAGTACTCCTATAATTCCGAATTCACCCCTCCACTTT	CASSSRGLSTPIIPNSPLHF
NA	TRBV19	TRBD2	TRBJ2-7	TGTGCCAGTAGTCATACTAGCGGGATCTCCTACGAGCAGTACTTC	CASSHTSGISYEQYF
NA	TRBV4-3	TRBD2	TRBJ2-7	TGCGCCAGCAGCCAAGCGCGGGCTAGCGGGACCCCCTACGAGCAGTACTTC	CASSQARASGTPYEQYF
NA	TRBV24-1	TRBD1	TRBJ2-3	TGTGCCACCAGTGATTTGCGGGACAGGGTGGGACTGGGCACAGATACGCAGTATTTT	CATSDLRDRVGLGTDTQYF
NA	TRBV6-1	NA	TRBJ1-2	TGTGCCAGCAGTGACGGATACTATGGCTACACCTTC	CASSDGYYGYTF
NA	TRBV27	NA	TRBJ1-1	TGTGCCAGCAGTTGGGCGAGAGACACTGAAGCTTTCTTT	CASSWARDTEAFF
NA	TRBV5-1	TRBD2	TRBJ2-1	TGCGCCAGCAGCTCACTAGCGGGAGGGCCAGGGAATGAGCAGTTCTTC	CASSSLAGGPGNEQFF
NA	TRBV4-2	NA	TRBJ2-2	TGTGCCAGCAGCCAAGAGTGGGGAAGAGAGAACACCGGGGAGCTGTTTTTT	CASSQEWGRENTGELFF
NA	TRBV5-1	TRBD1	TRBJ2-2	TGCGCCAGCAGTACAGGGACAGGGGGCTTCGTAGGCACCGGGGAGCTGTTTTTT	CASSTGTGGFVGTGELFF
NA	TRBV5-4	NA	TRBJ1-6	TGTGCCAGCAGCTTGTTGGAGGACTCACCCCTCCACTTT	CASSLLEDSPLHF
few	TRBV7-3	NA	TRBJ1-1	TGTGCCAGCAGCTTATGGGGGGATACTGAAGCTTTCTTT	CASSLWGDTEAFF
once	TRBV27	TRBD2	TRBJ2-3	TGTGCCAGCAGTACACGACTAGCGGGAGGCCTAGGAGATACGCAGTATTTT	CASSTRLAGGLGDTQYF
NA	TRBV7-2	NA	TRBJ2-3	TGTGCCAGCAGCTACCCCCCCAGGGAAACGCAGTATTTT	CASSYPPRETQYF
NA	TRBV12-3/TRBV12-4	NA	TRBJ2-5	TGTGCCAGCAGTTTTGTAGGGAAAGAGACCCAGTACTTC	CASSFVGKETQYF
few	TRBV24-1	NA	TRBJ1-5	TGTGCCACCAGTGATTACAGCAATCAGCCCCAGCATTTT	CATSDYSNQPQHF
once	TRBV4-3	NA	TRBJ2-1	TGCGCCAGCAGCCGATCTAGTTGGGATGAGCAGTTCTTC	CASSRSSWDEQFF
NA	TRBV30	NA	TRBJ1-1	TGTGCCTGGAGTCCCCGGACAGCTGAAGCTTTCTTT	CAWSPRTAEAFF
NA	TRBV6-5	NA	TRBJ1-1	TGTGCCAGCAGGCAGGGGTACACTGAAGCTTTCTTT	CASRQGYTEAFF
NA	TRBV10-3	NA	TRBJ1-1	TGTGCCATCAGGCGACAGTCCGAAGCTTTCTTT	CAIRRQSEAFF
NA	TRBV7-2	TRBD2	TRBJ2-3	TGTGCCAGCAGCTTCCTCCCAGAGGGTGGGAGGGCAGATACGCAGTATTTT	CASSFLPEGGRADTQYF
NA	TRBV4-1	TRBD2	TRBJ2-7	TGCGCCAGCAGCCAAGGAGCTCCTAGCGGCTCCTACGAGCAGTACTTC	CASSQGAPSGSYEQYF
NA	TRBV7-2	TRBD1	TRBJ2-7	TGTGCCAGCAGCTTCGACTCGCGCACAGGGGGCGCAGCCTACGAGCAGTACTTC	CASSFDSRTGGAAYEQYF
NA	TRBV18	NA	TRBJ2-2	TGTGCCAGCTCACCCCCACGAGTACCGGGGGGCGACACCGGGGAGCTGTTTTTT	CASSPPRVPGGDTGELFF
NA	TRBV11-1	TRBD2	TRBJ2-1	TGTGCCAGCAGCAAGGGACTACCGAGCTCCTACAATGAGCAGTTCTTC	CASSKGLPSSYNEQFF
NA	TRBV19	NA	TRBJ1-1	TGTGCCAGTAGTATAGATCGGGCAGGGGTTACAGCTTTCTTT	CASSIDRAGVTAFF
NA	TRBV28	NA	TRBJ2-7	TGTGCCAGCAGCCAAACCATTCTCCGCGAGCAGTACTTC	CASSQTILREQYF
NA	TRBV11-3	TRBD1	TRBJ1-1	TGTGCCAGCAGCTTAGAACAGGGGGCCCCTGAAGCTTTCTTT	CASSLEQGAPEAFF